This T cell receptor beta chain derives from a study of beta chain features in type 1 diabetes. Since all of the isolated RNA was reverse transcribed, expressed TCRB transcripts were what got sequenced. Here immunoSEQ multiplex PCR was the method, and the copy in TCRdb shows in-frame clones only, minus some. Seen here are 500,000 to 850,000 clones, over 12% observed once, and the top ten hold approximately 0.043%. Purity exceeded 95% in all sorted populations. Study-level points and caveats: Patients with type 1 diabetes showed fewer VDJ junction insertions and more deletions. Across all four CD4+ subsets, people with type 1 diabetes showed modestly shorter TCRB CDR3s.

This clone has just a few counts. Its antigen is unknown. The CDR3 runs 13 residues. Germline loops: CDR1 SGHTA, CDR2 FQGNSA. Deletions cut 1 base from V and 7 bases from J, with 5 bases between. The V gene is TRBV7-2, the J gene TRBJ1-6; D gene unclear. What was sequenced was naive CD4+ T cells from blood. This clonotype was obtained from a man aged 18 to 35 with type 1 diabetes. This CDR3 reads CASSLERNSPLHF. The CDR3 DNA is TGTGCCAGCAGCTTAGAGCGGAATTCACCCCTCCACTTT.